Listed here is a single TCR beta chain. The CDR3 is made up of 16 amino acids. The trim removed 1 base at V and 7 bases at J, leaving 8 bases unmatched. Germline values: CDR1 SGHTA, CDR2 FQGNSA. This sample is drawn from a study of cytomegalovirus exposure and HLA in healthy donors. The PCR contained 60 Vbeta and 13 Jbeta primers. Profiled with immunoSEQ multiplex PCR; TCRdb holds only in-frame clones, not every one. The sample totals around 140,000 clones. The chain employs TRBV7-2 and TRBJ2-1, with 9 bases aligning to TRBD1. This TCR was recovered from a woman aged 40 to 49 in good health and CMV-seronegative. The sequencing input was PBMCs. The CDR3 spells CASSLGPGQGRNEQFF. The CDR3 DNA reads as TGTGCCAGCAGCTTAGGACCGGGACAGGGTCGGAATGAGCAGTTCTTC.